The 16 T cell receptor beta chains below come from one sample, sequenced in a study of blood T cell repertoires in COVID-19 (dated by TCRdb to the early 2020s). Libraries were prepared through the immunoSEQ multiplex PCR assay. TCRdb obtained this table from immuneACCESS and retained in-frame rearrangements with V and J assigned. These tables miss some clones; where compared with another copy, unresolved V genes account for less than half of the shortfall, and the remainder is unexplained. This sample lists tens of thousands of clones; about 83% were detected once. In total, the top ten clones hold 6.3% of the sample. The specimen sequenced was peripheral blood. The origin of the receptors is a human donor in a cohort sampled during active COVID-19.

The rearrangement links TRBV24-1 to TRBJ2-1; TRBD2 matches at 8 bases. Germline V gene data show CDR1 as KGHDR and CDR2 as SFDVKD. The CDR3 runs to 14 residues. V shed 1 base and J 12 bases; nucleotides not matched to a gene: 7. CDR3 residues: CATSDLGAREGQFF. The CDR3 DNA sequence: TGTGCCACCAGTGATTTAGGGGCACGGGAGGGGCAGTTCTTC.

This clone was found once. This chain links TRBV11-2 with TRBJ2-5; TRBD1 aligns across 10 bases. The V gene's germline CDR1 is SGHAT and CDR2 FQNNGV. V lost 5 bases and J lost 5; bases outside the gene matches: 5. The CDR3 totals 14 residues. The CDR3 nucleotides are TGTGCCAGCAGCCCACGGACAGGGGGGGAGACCCAGTACTTC. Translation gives CASSPRTGGETQYF.

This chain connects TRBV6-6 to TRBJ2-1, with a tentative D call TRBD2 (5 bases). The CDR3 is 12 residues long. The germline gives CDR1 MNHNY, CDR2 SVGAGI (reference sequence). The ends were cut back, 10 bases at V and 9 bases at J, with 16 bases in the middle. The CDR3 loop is CATQLGGTEQFF. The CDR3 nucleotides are TGTGCCACCCAGCTAGGAGGAACTGAGCAGTTCTTC.

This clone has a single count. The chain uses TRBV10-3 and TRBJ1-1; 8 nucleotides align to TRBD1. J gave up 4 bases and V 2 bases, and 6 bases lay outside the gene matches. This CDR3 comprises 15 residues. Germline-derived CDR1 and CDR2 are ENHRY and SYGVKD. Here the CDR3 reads CAISEDGTGGTEAFF. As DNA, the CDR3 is TGTGCCATCAGTGAGGACGGGACAGGAGGCACTGAAGCTTTCTTT.

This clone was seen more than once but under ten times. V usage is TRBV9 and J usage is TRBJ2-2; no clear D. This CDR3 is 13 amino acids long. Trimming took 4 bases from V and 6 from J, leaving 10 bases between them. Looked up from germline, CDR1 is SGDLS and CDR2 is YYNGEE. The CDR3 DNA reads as TGTGCCAGCAGCTTTCATAGTGCCGGGGAGCTGTTTTTT. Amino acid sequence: CASSFHSAGELFF.

CDR3 sequence (DNA): TGTGCCAGCAGTCCATATACGGGGGTTGAGCAGTTCTTC. It encodes CASSPYTGVEQFF. The chain has TRBV12-3 or TRBV12-4 and TRBJ2-1, with a weak D call TRBD2 (6 bases). Trimming pared 5 bases from V and 9 bases from J, leaving 14 bases between. The length of the CDR3 is 13 residues.

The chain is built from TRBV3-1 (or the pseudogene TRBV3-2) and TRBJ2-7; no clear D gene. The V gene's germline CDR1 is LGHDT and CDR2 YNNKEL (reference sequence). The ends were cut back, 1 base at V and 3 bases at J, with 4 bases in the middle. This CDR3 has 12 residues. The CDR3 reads CASSQGGYEQYF. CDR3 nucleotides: TGTGCCAGCAGCCAAGGAGGCTACGAGCAGTACTTC.

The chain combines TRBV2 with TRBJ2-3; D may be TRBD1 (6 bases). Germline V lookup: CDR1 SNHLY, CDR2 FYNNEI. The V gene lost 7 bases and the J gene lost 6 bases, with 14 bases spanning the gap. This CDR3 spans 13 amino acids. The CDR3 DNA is TGTGCCAGCATTCGACAAACAGGGGATACGCAGTATTTT. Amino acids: CASIRQTGDTQYF.

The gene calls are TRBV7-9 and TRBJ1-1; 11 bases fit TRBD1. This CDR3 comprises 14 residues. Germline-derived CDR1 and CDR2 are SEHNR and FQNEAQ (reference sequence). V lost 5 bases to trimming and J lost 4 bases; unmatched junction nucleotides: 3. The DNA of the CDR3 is TGTGCCAGCAGCCGAGGGACAGGGGGCACTGAAGCTTTCTTT. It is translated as CASSRGTGGTEAFF. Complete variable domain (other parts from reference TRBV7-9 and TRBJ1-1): DTGVSQNPRHKITKRGQNVTFRCDPISEHNRLYWYRQTLGQGPEFLTYFQNEAQLEKSRLLSDRFSAERPKGSFSTLEIQRTEQGDSAMYLCASSRGTGGTEAFFGQGTRLTVV.

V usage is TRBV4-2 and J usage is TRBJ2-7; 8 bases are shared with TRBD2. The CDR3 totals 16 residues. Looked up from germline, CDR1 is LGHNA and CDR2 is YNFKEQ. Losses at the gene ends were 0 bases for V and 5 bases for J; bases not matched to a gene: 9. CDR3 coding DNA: TGTGCCAGCAGCCAAGATGCCCGCGGGGGGAACCACGAGCAGTACTTC. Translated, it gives CASSQDARGGNHEQYF.

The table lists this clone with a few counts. CDR3 in amino acids: CASSVSTGNEQFF. Here the CDR3 DNA reads TGTGCCAGCTCTGTTTCGACCGGGAATGAGCAGTTCTTC. The chain combines TRBV11-3 with TRBJ2-1; no clear D. V shed 8 bases and J shed 7 bases, with 15 bases lying between them. Germline V CDR1 and CDR2: SGHNT, YENEEA. The CDR3 runs to 13 residues.

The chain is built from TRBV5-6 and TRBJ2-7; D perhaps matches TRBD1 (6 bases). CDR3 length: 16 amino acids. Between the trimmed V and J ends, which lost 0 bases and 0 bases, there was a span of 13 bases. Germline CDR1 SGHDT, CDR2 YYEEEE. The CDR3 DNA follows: TGTGCCAGCAGCTTGGGATGGGGGCAGAGCTCCTACGAGCAGTACTTC. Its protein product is CASSLGWGQSSYEQYF.

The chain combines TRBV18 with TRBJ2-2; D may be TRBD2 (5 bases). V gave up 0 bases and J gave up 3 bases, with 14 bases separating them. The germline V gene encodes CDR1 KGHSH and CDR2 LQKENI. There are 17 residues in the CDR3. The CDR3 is CASSPPLSARDTGELFF. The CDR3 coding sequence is TGTGCCAGCTCACCACCTCTCTCAGCGAGGGACACCGGGGAGCTGTTTTTT.

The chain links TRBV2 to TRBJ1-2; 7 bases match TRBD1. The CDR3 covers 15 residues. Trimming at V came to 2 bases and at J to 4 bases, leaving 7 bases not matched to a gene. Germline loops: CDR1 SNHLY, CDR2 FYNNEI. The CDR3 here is CASSERRGQGYGYTF. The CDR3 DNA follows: TGTGCCAGCAGTGAAAGGAGGGGGCAGGGCTATGGCTACACCTTC.

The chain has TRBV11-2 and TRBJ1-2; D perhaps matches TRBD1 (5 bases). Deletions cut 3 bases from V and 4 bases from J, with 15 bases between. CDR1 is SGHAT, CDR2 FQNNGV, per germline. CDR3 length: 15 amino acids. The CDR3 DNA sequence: TGTGCCAGCAGCTTGGGAGGAGGGGCGCCCTATGGCTACACCTTC. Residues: CASSLGGGAPYGYTF.

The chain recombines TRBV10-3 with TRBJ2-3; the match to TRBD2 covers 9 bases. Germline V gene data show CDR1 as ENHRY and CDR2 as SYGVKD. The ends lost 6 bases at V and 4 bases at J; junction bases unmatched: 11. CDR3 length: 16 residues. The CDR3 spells CAISPMRGGRSDTQYF. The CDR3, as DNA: TGTGCCATCAGCCCAATGCGGGGGGGCCGGTCAGATACGCAGTATTTT.